What follows are 14 T cell receptor beta chains derived from one specimen sequenced in a study of cytomegalovirus exposure and HLA in healthy donors. This table comes from immunoSEQ multiplex PCR, and its TCRdb copy is limited to in-frame clones, with some not included. This table holds around 230,000 clones, approximately 83% found once. Sample: PBMCs. All receptors come from a woman aged 25 to 45 in good health and CMV-seropositive.

This sequence joins TRBV5-1 and TRBJ2-1; 7 bases map to TRBD2. The ends lost 2 bases at V and 1 base at J; junction bases unmatched: 18. Germline V CDR1 and CDR2: SGHRS, YFSETQ. CDR3 length: 20 residues. CDR3 sequence reads: CASSFYREASIFRSYNEQFF. The CDR3 nucleotides read TGCGCCAGCAGCTTTTACCGGGAGGCCTCCATCTTTAGGTCCTACAATGAGCAGTTCTTC.

This clone was picked up one time. This sequence joins TRBV7-8 and TRBJ1-4, with D possibly being TRBD1 (5 bases). Trimming left V 0 bases short and J 8 bases short, with 19 bases between. This CDR3 has 17 amino acids. Germline CDR1 and CDR2: SGHVS and FQNEAQ. The CDR3 DNA follows: TGTGCCAGCAGCTTAGCTACCGCGGCAGGGTTTAGGGAAAAACTGTTTTTT. Its protein product is CASSLATAAGFREKLFF.

V usage is TRBV27 and J usage is TRBJ2-1; 15 nucleotides align to TRBD2. V was clipped by 9 bases and J by 7 bases; unmatched bases: 7. The V gene's germline CDR1 is MNHEY and CDR2 SMNVEV (reference sequence). The CDR3 totals 15 residues. In DNA form, the CDR3 reads TGTGCCAGTTCGACCGGGACTAGCGGGAGGAATGAGCAGTTCTTC. It encodes CASSTGTSGRNEQFF.

The genes are TRBV5-1 and TRBJ1-2; weak D call: TRBD1 (5 bases). The CDR3 is made up of 16 amino acids. Trimming cost V 3 bases and J 3 bases, with 18 bases left between them. Per the germline V gene, CDR1 is SGHRS and CDR2 is YFSETQ. As DNA, the CDR3 is TGCGCCAGCAGCTCCCCCCGGAGCGGAGGGGACTATGGCTACACCTTC. Its translation: CASSSPRSGGDYGYTF.

The chain is built from TRBV27 and TRBJ1-2, with 7 bases lining up with TRBD1. Trimming at V came to 8 bases and at J to 8 bases, leaving 11 bases not matched to a gene. Per germline, CDR1 MNHEY and CDR2 SMNVEV (reference sequence). The CDR3 spans 13 residues. The CDR3 sequence is CASWPNRGEGYTF. As DNA, the CDR3 is TGTGCCAGCTGGCCGAACAGGGGTGAAGGCTACACCTTC.

The chain carries TRBV14 and TRBJ2-3, with 7 nucleotides matching TRBD2. Germline V CDR1 and CDR2: SGHDN, FVKESK. CDR3 length: 17 residues. After removal of 2 bases from V and 1 base from J, the junction contained 9 bases not matched to a gene. CDR3: CASSQSLGGRRTDTQYF. The CDR3 region has the DNA TGTGCCAGCAGCCAATCCCTTGGCGGGAGACGCACAGATACGCAGTATTTT.

V and J are TRBV5-1 and TRBJ1-2, with D hard to call. Germline loops: CDR1 SGHRS, CDR2 YFSETQ. The CDR3 is 15 amino acids. V lost 4 bases and J 2 bases, leaving 15 bases between the germline ends. CDR3 in amino acids: CASSPEGQPNYGYTF. The CDR3 DNA reads as TGCGCCAGCAGCCCCGAGGGCCAGCCGAACTATGGCTACACCTTC.

V gene TRBV9 combines with J gene TRBJ1-2; D ambiguous. V shed 4 bases and J shed 6 bases, with 19 bases lying between them. The CDR3 consists of 15 residues. Per the germline V gene, CDR1 is SGDLS and CDR2 is YYNGEE. As DNA, the CDR3 is TGTGCCAGCAGCACCGCAACGGACGGGATCGATGGCTACACCTTC. Protein sequence: CASSTATDGIDGYTF.

V usage is TRBV30 and J usage is TRBJ1-1; weak D call: TRBD1 (5 bases). This CDR3 has 15 residues. Germline V gene lookup returns CDR1 GTSNPN and CDR2 SVGIG (reference sequence). Trimming removed 0 bases at V and 3 bases at J, with 14 bases between. The CDR3 DNA follows: TGTGCCTGGAGTGTACTAATGCGGGGGGACACTGAAGCTTTCTTT. This codes for CAWSVLMRGDTEAFF.

The gene calls are TRBV28 and TRBJ2-7; 7 nucleotides match TRBD1. Germline loops: CDR1 MDHEN, CDR2 SYDVKM. The CDR3 loop spans 14 amino acids. J gave up 5 bases and V 6 bases, and 10 bases lay outside the gene matches. The CDR3, as DNA: TGTGCCAGCAGACGAGACAGGGCTATCAACGAGCAGTACTTC. As protein: CASRRDRAINEQYF.

V gene TRBV2 combines with J gene TRBJ2-7; 11 nucleotides line up with TRBD2. The J segment lost 0 bases and the V segment lost 2 bases, leaving 0 bases of the junction unmatched. From germline, CDR1 is SNHLY and CDR2 FYNNEI. The CDR3 consists of 15 residues. The CDR3 coding sequence is TGTGCCAGCAGTGAACTAGCGGGGGGCTCCTACGAGCAGTACTTC. The encoded protein is CASSELAGGSYEQYF. The complete variable domain, with remaining parts taken from reference TRBV2 and TRBJ2-7, reads EPEVTQTPSHQVTQMGQEVILRCVPISNHLYFYWYRQILGQKVEFLVSFYNNEISEKSEIFDDQFSVERPDGSNFTLKIRSTKLEDSAMYFCASSELAGGSYEQYFGPGTRLTVT.

Only one count was recorded for this clone. The chain has TRBV2 and TRBJ1-1, with D maybe TRBD1 (5 bases). The CDR3 is 13 residues long. V lost 6 bases to trimming and J lost 1 base, with 9 bases between them. Germline values: CDR1 SNHLY, CDR2 FYNNEI. The CDR3 is CASRFDRNTEAFF. Here the CDR3 DNA reads TGTGCCAGCAGGTTCGACAGGAACACTGAAGCTTTCTTT.

The rearrangement joins TRBV14 to TRBJ1-1; TRBD1 might be the D (5 bases). The V end was cut by 6 bases, the J end by 11 bases, with 19 bases between. This CDR3 spans 13 amino acids. From germline, CDR1 is SGHDN and CDR2 FVKESK. The CDR3 sequence is CASSIILQGRAFF. For the CDR3, the DNA is TGTGCCAGCAGTATCATACTCCAGGGCAGGGCTTTCTTT.

This clone was picked up one time. V gene TRBV18 combines with J gene TRBJ1-1, with 8 bases fitting TRBD1. CDR3 size: 16 residues. CDR1 is KGHSH, CDR2 LQKENI, per germline. Unmatched junction bases numbered 10, after V lost 3 bases and J lost 4 bases. The CDR3 nucleotides are TGTGCCAGCTCACCTTGGGCAGGGGGCGGTGGCACTGAAGCTTTCTTT. This translates into CASSPWAGGGGTEAFF.